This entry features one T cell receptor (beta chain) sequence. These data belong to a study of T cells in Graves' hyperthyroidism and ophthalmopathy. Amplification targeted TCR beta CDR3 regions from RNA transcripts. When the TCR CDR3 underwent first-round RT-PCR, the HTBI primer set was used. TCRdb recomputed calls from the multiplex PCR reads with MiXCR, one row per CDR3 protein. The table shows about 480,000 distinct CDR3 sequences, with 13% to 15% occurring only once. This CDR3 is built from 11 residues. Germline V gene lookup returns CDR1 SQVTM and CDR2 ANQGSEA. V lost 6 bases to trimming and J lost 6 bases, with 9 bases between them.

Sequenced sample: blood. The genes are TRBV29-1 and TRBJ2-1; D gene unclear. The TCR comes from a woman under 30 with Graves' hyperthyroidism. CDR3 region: CSVALSNEQFF. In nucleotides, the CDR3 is TGCAGCGTCGCTTTAAGCAATGAGCAGTTCTTC.